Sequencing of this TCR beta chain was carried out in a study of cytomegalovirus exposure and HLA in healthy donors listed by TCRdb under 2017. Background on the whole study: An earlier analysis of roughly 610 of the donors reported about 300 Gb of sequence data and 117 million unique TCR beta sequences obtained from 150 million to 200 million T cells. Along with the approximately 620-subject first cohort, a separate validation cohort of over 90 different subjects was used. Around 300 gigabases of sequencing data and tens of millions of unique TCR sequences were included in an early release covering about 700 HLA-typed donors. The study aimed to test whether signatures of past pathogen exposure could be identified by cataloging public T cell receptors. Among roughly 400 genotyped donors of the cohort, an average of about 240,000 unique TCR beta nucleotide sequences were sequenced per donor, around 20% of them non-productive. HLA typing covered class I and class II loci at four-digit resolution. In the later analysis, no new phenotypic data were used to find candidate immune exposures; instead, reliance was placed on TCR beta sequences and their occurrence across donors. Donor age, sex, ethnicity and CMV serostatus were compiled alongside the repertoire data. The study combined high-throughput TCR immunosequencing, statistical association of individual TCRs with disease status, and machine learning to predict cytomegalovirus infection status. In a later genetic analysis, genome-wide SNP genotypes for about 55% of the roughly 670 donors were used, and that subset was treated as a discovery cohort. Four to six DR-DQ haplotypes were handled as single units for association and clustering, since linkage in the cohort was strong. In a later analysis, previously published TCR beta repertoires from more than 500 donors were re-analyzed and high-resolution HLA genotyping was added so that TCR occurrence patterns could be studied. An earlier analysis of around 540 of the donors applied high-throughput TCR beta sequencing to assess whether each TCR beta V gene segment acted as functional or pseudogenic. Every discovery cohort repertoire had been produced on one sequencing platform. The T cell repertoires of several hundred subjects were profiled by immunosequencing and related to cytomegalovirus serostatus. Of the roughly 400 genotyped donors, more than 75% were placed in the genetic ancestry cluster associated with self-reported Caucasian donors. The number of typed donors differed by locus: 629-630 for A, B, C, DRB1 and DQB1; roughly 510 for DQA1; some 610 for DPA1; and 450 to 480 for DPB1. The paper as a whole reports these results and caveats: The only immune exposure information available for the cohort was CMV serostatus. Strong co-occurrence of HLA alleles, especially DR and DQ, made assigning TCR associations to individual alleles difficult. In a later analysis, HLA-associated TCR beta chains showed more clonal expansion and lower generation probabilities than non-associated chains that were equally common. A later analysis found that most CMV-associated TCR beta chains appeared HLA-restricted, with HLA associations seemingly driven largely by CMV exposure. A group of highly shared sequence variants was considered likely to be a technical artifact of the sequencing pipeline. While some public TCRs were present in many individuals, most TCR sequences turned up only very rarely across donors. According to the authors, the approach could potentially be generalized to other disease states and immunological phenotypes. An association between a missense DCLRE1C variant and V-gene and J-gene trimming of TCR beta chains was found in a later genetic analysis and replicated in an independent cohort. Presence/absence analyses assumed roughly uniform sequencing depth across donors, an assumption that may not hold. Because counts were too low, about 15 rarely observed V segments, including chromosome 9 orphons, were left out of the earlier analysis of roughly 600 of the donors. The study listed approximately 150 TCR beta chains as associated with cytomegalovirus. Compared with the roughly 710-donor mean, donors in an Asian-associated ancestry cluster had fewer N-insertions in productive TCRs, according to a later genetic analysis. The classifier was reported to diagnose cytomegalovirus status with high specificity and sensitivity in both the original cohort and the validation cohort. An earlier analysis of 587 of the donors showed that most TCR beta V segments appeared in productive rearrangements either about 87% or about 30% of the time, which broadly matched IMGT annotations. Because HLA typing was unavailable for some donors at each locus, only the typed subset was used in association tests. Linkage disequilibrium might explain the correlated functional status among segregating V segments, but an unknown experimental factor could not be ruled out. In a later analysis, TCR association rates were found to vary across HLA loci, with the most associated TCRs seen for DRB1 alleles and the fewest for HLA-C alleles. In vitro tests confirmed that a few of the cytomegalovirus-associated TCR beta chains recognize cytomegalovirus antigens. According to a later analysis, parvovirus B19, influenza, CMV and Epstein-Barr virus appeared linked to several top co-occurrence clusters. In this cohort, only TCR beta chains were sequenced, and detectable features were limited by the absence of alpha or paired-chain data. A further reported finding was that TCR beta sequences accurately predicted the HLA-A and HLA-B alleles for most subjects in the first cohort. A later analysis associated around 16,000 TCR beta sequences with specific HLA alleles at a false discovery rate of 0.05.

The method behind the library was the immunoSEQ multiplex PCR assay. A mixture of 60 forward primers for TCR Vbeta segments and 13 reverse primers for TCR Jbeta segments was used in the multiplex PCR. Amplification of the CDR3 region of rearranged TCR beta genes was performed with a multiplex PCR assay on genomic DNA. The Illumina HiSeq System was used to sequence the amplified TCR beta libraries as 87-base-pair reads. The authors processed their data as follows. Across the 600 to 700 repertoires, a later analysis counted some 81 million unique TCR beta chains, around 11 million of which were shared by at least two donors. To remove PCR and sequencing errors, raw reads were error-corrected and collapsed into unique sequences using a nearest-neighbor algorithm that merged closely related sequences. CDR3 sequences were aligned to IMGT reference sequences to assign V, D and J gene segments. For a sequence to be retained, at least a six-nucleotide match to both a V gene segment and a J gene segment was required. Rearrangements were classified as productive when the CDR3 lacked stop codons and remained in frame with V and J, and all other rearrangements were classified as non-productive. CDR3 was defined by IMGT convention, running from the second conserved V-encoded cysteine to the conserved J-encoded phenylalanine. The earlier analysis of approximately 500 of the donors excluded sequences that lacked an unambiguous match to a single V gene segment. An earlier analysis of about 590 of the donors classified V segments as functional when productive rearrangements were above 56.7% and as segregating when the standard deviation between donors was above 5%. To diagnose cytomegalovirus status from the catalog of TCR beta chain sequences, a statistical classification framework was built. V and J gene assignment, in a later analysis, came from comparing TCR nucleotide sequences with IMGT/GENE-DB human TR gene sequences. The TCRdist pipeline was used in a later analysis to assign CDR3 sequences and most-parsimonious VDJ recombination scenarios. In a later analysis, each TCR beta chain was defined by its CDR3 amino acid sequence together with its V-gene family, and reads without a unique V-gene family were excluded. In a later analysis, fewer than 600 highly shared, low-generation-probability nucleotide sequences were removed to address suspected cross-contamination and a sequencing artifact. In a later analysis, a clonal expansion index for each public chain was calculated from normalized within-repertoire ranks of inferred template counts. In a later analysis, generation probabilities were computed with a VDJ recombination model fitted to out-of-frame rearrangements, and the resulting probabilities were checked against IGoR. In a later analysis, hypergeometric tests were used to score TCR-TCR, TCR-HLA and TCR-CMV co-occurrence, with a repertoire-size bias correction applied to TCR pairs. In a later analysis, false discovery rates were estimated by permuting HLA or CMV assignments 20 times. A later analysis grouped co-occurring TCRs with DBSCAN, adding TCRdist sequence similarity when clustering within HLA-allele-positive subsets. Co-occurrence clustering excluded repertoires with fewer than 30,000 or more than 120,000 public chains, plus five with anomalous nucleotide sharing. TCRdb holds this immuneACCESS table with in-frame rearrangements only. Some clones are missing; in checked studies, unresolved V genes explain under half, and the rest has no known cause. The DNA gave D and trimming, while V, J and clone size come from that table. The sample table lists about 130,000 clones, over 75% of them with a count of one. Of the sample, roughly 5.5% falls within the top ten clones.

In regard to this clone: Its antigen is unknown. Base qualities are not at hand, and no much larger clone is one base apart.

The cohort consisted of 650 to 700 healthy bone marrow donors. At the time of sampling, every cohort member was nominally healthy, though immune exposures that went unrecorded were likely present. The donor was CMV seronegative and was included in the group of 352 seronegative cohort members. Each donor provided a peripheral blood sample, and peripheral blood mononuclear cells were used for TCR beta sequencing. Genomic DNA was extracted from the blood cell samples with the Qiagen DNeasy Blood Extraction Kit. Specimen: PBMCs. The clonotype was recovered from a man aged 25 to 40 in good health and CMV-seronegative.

The DNA sequence follows: TGCGCCAGCAGCCCAGGAATTGGCAGCACAGATACGCAGTATTTT. The resulting protein is CASSPGIGSTDTQYF. Recombination connected TRBV5-1 to TRBJ2-3; confidence is insufficient to name the D gene. The trim is 4 bases for V and 0 bases for J, with a gap of 12 bases between the germline ends. From its cysteine to its phenylalanine, the CDR3 spans 15 amino acids. CDR3 DNA is the only sequence kept; it has 45 bases, read in frame from the first base. CDR1 and CDR2 are drawn from the germline V gene: SGHRS, YFSETQ.